Presented here are 24 T cell receptor beta chains from one specimen sequenced in a study of CD8+CD57+ T cells in acquired aplastic anemia (dated by TCRdb to the late 2010s). Sequencing was carried out with an Illumina HiSeq 2000. Genomic DNA served as template for TCR beta VDJ combination and CDR3 sequence profiling. Using fastp at Q25 and MiXCR, TCRdb reprocessed the public reads and kept productive beta chains. Rows merge per CDR3 protein into single entries with the most common DNA and genes. Counted in this sample were roughly 180,000 distinct CDR3 sequences; 64% of them appeared once. 35% to 55% of the sample rests with the top ten. Sequenced sample: sorted CD4+, CD8+, or CD8+CD57+ T cells (not recorded which) from PBMCs. Receptor source: a human donor with severe aplastic anemia or a healthy control (not recorded which).

The chain employs TRBV7-8 and TRBJ1-5, with 7 bases lining up with TRBD1. V lost 5 bases, J lost 3 bases, and 7 bases stayed unmatched. The germline gives CDR1 SGHVS, CDR2 FQNEAQ. This CDR3 contains 15 residues. The CDR3 bases are TGTGCCAGCAGCAAGGACAGGTTAGCCAATCAGCCCCAGCATTTT. Translated: CASSKDRLANQPQHF.

The gene calls are TRBV7-9 and TRBJ2-5; D perhaps matches TRBD1 (6 bases). Germline CDR1 is SEHNR and CDR2 is FQNEAQ (reference sequence). Deletions cut 1 base from V and 3 bases from J, with 21 bases between. The CDR3 extends over 18 amino acids. The CDR3 DNA is TGTGCCAGCAGCTTAGTTCCACTTTCGGACAGCACTAAAGAGACCCAGTACTTC. Translated: CASSLVPLSDSTKETQYF.

The CDR3 region has the DNA TGCAGTGCTAGAGATATAAGCGGGAGCGTCGATACGCAGTATTTT. It translates to CSARDISGSVDTQYF. V gene TRBV20-1 combines with J gene TRBJ2-3; 8 positions agree with TRBD2. CDR1 DFQATT and CDR2 SNEGSKA come from the germline V gene (reference sequence). The CDR3 contains 15 residues. V lost 0 bases and J lost 6; bases outside the gene matches: 8.

V gene TRBV29-1 combines with J gene TRBJ2-1; 13 bases line up with TRBD2. There are 15 residues in the CDR3. Losses at the gene ends were 7 bases for V and 3 bases for J; bases not matched to a gene: 6. Germline CDR1 SQVTM, CDR2 ANQGSEA. The CDR3: CSAGTSGVIYNEQFF. In DNA form, the CDR3 reads TGCAGCGCTGGGACTAGCGGGGTCATCTACAATGAGCAGTTCTTC.

This clonotype was seen repeatedly, ten times or more. The chain couples TRBV27 to TRBJ2-7; 11 bases match TRBD1. Germline assignment: CDR1 MNHEY and CDR2 SMNVEV (reference sequence). The CDR3 extends over 15 amino acids. V shed 4 bases, J shed 2 bases, and the junction held 4 bases outside the gene matches. As DNA, the CDR3 is TGTGCCAGCAGTTCTCCGGGACAGGGGGCCTACGAGCAGTACTTC. This translates into CASSSPGQGAYEQYF.

The chain combines TRBV24-1 with TRBJ2-3; 15 bases are shared with TRBD2. The CDR3 totals 16 residues. V was pared by 3 bases and J by 4 bases, with 1 base of the junction left unmatched. The germline V gene encodes CDR1 KGHDR and CDR2 SFDVKD. CDR3 nucleotide sequence: TGTGCCACCAGTGATGGACTAGCGGGGGGGCCAGATACGCAGTATTTT. Protein: CATSDGLAGGPDTQYF.

This clonotype was observed at least ten times. The J gene is TRBJ2-1, the V gene TRBV11-2; D may be TRBD1 or TRBD2 (5 bases each). V gave up 7 bases and J gave up 3 bases, with 13 bases separating them. The CDR3 is 14 residues long. Germline assignment: CDR1 SGHAT and CDR2 FQNNGV. CDR3 bases: TGTGCCAGCACCTCCCCGGGGCGCTACAATGAGCAGTTCTTC. Its translation: CASTSPGRYNEQFF.

This clonotype appeared many times. This chain joins TRBV7-2 and TRBJ2-1, with no clear D. The CDR3 runs to 12 residues. CDR1 and CDR2 from the germline V gene are SGHTA and FQGNSA. Deletions cut 0 bases from V and 6 bases from J, with 3 bases between. CDR3 DNA sequence: TGTGCCAGCAGCTTAGCACCCAATGAGCAGTTCTTC. Translation: CASSLAPNEQFF.

This chain uses TRBV7-2 with TRBJ1-5, with no clear D. The length of the CDR3 is 13 residues. Trimming shortened V by 6 bases and J by 4 bases, and 10 bases separated the two germline ends. CDR1 is SGHTA, CDR2 FQGNSA, per germline. DNA of the CDR3: TGTGCCAGCAGTGCCTTCCGGAATCAGCCCCAGCATTTT. Its translation: CASSAFRNQPQHF.

The chain uses TRBV7-8 and TRBJ2-2; 7 bases map to TRBD2. Germline V gives CDR1 SGHVS, CDR2 FQNEAQ. CDR3 length: 16 residues. V dropped 2 bases and J dropped 1; count of bases not matched to a gene: 4. CDR3 amino acids: CASSLPQRGNTGELFF. In DNA, the CDR3 is TGTGCCAGCAGCTTACCTCAGCGGGGGAACACCGGGGAGCTGTTTTTT. The full variable domain, with the rest looked up from reference TRBV7-8 and TRBJ2-2, is GAGVSQSPRYKVAKRGQDVALRCDPISGHVSLFWYQQALGQGPEFLTYFQNEAQLDKSGLPSDRFFAERPEGSVSTLKIQRTQQEDSAVYLCASSLPQRGNTGELFFGEGSRLTVL.

The chain couples TRBV7-6 to TRBJ2-1, with 15 nucleotides matching TRBD2. Losses at the gene ends were 5 bases for V and 6 bases for J; bases not matched to a gene: 11. The CDR3 has 18 residues. Germline CDR1 is SGHVS and CDR2 is FNYEAQ. The CDR3 DNA is TGTGCCAGCAGCACGGGACTAGCGGGGGGCCATACCTCCAATGAGCAGTTCTTC. This sequence encodes CASSTGLAGGHTSNEQFF.

The rearrangement uses TRBV6-1 and TRBJ2-7; a weak D match, TRBD2 (6 bases). Trimming shortened V by 1 base and J by 11 bases, and 15 bases separated the two germline ends. This CDR3 has 13 amino acids. Germline lookup yields CDR1 MNHNS and CDR2 SASEGT. The CDR3 protein is CASSEGPGRMEYF. The CDR3 region has the DNA TGTGCCAGCAGTGAAGGACCGGGGAGGATGGAGTACTTC.

The rearrangement joins TRBV13 to TRBJ2-7; a possible D gene is TRBD2 (6 bases). The ends were cut back, 5 bases at V and 3 bases at J, with 14 bases in the middle. The CDR3 totals 14 residues. Germline values: CDR1 PRHDT, CDR2 FYEKMQ (reference sequence). CDR3 in amino acids: CASSPRGGFYEQYF. The CDR3 DNA sequence: TGTGCCAGCAGCCCGCGTGGGGGGTTCTACGAGCAGTACTTC. The variable domain in full, with the rest retrieved from reference TRBV13 and TRBJ2-7, is AAGVIQSPRHLIKEKRETATLKCYPIPRHDTVYWYQQGPGQDPQFLISFYEKMQSDKGSIPDRFSAQQFSDYHSELNMSSLELGDSALYFCASSPRGGFYEQYFGPGTRLTVT.

The chain is built from TRBV6-1 and TRBJ2-7, with 10 bases identical to TRBD1. Looked up from germline, CDR1 is MNHNS and CDR2 is SASEGT. This CDR3 spans 15 amino acids. J gave up 3 bases and V 6 bases, and 8 bases lay outside the gene matches. In DNA, the CDR3 is TGTGCCAGCAGCCCCCGGGGGACAGGGGACTACGAGCAGTACTTC. Translated: CASSPRGTGDYEQYF.

This clonotype was found many times. This chain connects TRBV7-9 to TRBJ2-7, with 9 bases identical to TRBD1. This CDR3 has 15 amino acids. J lost 4 bases, V lost 5 bases, and 9 bases had no gene match. Germline lookup yields CDR1 SEHNR and CDR2 FQNEAQ (reference sequence). CDR3 in DNA: TGTGCCAGCAGCCTTCTGCCGGGACAGGGATACGAGCAGTACTTC. Amino acids: CASSLLPGQGYEQYF.

Of note for this clonotype: This may stem from a read error, because a much larger clone lies one nucleotide away. V is TRBV6-1 and J is TRBJ2-5; a weak D match, TRBD1 (7 bases). This CDR3 is 15 amino acids long. Germline V lookup: CDR1 MNHNS, CDR2 SASEGT. The CDR3 here is CASSAGRGWEETRYF. CDR3 nucleotide sequence: TGTGCCAGCAGTGCCGGCAGGGGGTGGGAGGAGACCCGGTACTTC.

The genes are TRBV12-3 or TRBV12-4 and TRBJ1-1, with D maybe TRBD1 (5 bases). V was clipped by 6 bases and J by 8 bases, with 10 bases between them. The CDR3 runs 11 residues. The CDR3 loop is CASSLGQEAFF. In nucleotides, the CDR3 is TGTGCCAGCAGCCTCGGACAAGAAGCTTTCTTT.

With regard to this clonotype: A junction boundary mismatches the germline segment, possibly from a read error. The chain uses TRBV7-7 and TRBJ2-7; the D gene is possibly TRBD2 (6 bases). The CDR3 runs 14 residues. Per the germline V gene, CDR1 is SSHAT and CDR2 is FNYEAQ (reference sequence). The CDR3 sequence: CASSLVRGNDEQYF. In DNA form, the CDR3 reads TGTGCTAGCAGCTTAGTTCGGGGGAACGACGAGCAGTACTTC. The whole variable domain, remainder taken from reference TRBV7-7 and TRBJ2-7, is GAGVSQSPRYKVTKRGQDVTLRCDPISSHATLYWYQQALGQGPEFLTYFNYEAQPDKSGLPSDRFSAERPEGSISTLTIQRTEQRDSAMYRCASSLVRGNDEQYFGPGTRLTVT.

The CDR3 DNA is TGTGCCAGCACCCCGGGGGGAACTGGGGCCAACGTCCTGACTTTC. Its protein is CASTPGGTGANVLTF. The rearrangement links TRBV11-2 to TRBJ2-6, with 7 nucleotides matching TRBD2. Germline lookup yields CDR1 SGHAT and CDR2 FQNNGV. V lost 7 bases and J lost 2; bases outside the gene matches: 5. The CDR3 totals 15 residues.

The chain links TRBV20-1 to TRBJ2-7; no clear D. The V gene's germline CDR1 is DFQATT and CDR2 SNEGSKA (reference sequence). The CDR3 spans 13 residues. V was shortened by 6 bases and J by 0 bases, with 12 bases between the two germline ends. CDR3 amino acids: CSANARNSYEQYF. The CDR3 DNA is TGCAGTGCAAACGCCCGGAACTCCTACGAGCAGTACTTC.

About this clonotype: The conserved phenylalanine or tryptophan is not found at the CDR3 terminus, so this likely reflects a read error. The V call is TRBV6-5, the J call TRBJ1-2; D remains unclear. There are 13 residues in the CDR3. V was cut by 6 bases and J by 4 bases, with 12 bases left in between. CDR1 is MNHEY and CDR2 is SVGAGI in the germline V gene. CDR3 coding DNA: TGTGCCAGCAGACCTGGTGGCAGCTATGGCTACACCCTC. It specifies CASRPGGSYGYTL.

V usage is TRBV19 and J usage is TRBJ2-7; the D gene could be TRBD1 or TRBD2 (5 bases each). Germline loops: CDR1 LNHDA, CDR2 SQIVND (reference sequence). The length of the CDR3 is 14 residues. Trimming removed 4 bases from V and 3 bases from J, with 13 bases in between. CDR3 DNA sequence: TGTGCCAGTAGTACCGGGACCGTTCACTACGAGCAGTACTTC. Its protein product is CASSTGTVHYEQYF.

This chain uses TRBV7-9 with TRBJ1-2; 9 nucleotides align to TRBD1. The germline V gene has CDR1 SEHNR and CDR2 FQNEAQ (reference sequence). This CDR3 is 14 amino acids long. V shed 5 bases, J shed 4 bases, and the junction held 5 bases outside the gene matches. Written as DNA, the CDR3 is TGTGCCAGCAGCGCGGGACAGGGAGCCTATGGCTACACCTTC. Its protein is CASSAGQGAYGYTF. The full variable domain, its missing parts supplied by reference TRBV7-9 and TRBJ1-2, is DTGVSQNPRHKITKRGQNVTFRCDPISEHNRLYWYRQTLGQGPEFLTYFQNEAQLEKSRLLSDRFSAERPKGSFSTLEIQRTEQGDSAMYLCASSAGQGAYGYTFGSGTRLTVV.

For this clonotype: At one boundary the junction diverges from the germline segment, which might be a read error. V gene TRBV7-9 combines with J gene TRBJ2-5; no firm D call. TRBJ2-1 matches the DNA end more closely, so the J call is doubtful. This CDR3 region has 10 residues. CDR1 and CDR2 (germline): SEHNR, FQNEAQ (reference sequence). The CDR3 nucleotides are TGTGCCTGCAGCTTAGTCACTCAGTTCTTC. Translated: CACSLVTQFF.